This passage covers 2 T cell receptor beta chains from one sample sequenced in a study of immune characterization of retroperitoneal liposarcoma (dated by TCRdb to the late 2010s). Libraries came from PCR. This sample was sequenced with a NextSeq 500. Starting from the raw public reads, TCRdb applied fastp trimming at Q25, assembled clones with MiXCR and retained in-frame beta chains. CDR3 protein sequences are deduplicated, and each keeps its most common genes and DNA. The sample table records about 3,000 distinct CDR3 sequences; around half of these occur just once. The ten top clones hold roughly 50% of the sample. Input material: tumor tissue. Every receptor here comes from a male donor with retroperitoneal liposarcoma.

J is TRBJ2-3 and V is TRBV6-1, with 11 bases matching TRBD1. The junction had 4 bases not matched to a gene; V was cut back by 2 bases and J by 3 bases. Germline lookup yields CDR1 MNHNS and CDR2 SASEGT. The CDR3 is made up of 16 amino acids. The CDR3 DNA follows: TGTGCCAGCAGTGAATGGGGGACAGGGGGGACAGATACGCAGTATTTT. Its protein is CASSEWGTGGTDTQYF.

The chain employs TRBV6-1 and TRBJ2-1; 11 bases line up with TRBD1. V was pared by 6 bases and J by 9 bases, with 4 bases of the junction left unmatched. Germline CDR1 is MNHNS and CDR2 is SASEGT. CDR3 size: 13 residues. The CDR3 reads CASSRTGGVEQFF. As DNA, the CDR3 is TGTGCCAGCAGCCGGACAGGGGGCGTTGAGCAGTTCTTC.